The clone carrying this TCR beta chain was seen only once. Generated by immunoSEQ multiplex PCR, the TCRdb table keeps only in-frame clones and is missing some. The sample yields 60,000 or so clones, about 91% seen once. CDR3 length: 14 residues. The V gene lost 4 bases and the J gene lost 5 bases, with 12 bases spanning the gap. The germline gives CDR1 GTSNPN, CDR2 SVGIG (reference sequence). The source of the sample is a study of T cell changes during pregnancy in multiple sclerosis. V and J are TRBV30 and TRBJ1-6, with a tentative D call TRBD1 (5 bases). The input for sequencing was peripheral blood, taken before pregnancy. This receptor was taken from a female donor with multiple sclerosis, enrolled in a pregnancy study. CDR3: CAWNRWANNSPLHF. CDR3 nucleotides: TGTGCCTGGAACAGGTGGGCGAATAATTCACCCCTCCACTTT.